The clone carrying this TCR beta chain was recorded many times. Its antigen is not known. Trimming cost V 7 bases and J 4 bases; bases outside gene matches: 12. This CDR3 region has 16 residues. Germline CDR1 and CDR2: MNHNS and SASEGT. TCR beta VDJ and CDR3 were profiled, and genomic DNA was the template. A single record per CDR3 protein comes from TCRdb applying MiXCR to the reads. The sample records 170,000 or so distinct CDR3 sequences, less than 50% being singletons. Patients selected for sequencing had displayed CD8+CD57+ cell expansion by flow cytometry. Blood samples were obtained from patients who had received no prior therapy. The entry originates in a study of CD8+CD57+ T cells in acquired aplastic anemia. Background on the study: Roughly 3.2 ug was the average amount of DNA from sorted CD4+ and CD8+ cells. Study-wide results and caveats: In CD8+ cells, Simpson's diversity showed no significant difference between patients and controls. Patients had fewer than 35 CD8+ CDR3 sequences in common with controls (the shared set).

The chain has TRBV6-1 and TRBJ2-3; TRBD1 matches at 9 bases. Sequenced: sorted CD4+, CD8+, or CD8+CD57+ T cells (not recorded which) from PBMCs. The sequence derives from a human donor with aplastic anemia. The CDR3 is CASTSRTGGTPDTQYF. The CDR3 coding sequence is TGTGCCAGCACCTCCAGAACAGGGGGCACCCCAGATACGCAGTATTTT.